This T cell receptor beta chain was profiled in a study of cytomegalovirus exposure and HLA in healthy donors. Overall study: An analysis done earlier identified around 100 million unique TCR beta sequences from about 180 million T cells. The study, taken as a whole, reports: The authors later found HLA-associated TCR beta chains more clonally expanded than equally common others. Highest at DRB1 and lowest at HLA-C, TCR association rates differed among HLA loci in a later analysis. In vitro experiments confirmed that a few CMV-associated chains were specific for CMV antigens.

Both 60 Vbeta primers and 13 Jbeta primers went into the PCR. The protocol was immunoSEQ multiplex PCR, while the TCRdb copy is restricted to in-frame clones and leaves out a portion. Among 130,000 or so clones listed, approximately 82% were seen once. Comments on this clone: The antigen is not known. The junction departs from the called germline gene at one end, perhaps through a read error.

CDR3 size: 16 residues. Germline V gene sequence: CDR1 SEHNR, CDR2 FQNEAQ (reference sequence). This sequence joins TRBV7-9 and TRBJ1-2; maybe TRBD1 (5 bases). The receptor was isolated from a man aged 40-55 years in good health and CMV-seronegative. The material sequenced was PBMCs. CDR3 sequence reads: CSSSLPWDFSIYGYTF. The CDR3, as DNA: TGTTCCAGCAGCTTACCTTGGGACTTTTCTATCTATGGCTACACCTTC. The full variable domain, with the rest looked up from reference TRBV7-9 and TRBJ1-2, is DTGVSQNPRHKITKRGQNVTFRCDPISEHNRLYWYRQTLGQGPEFLTYFQNEAQLEKSRLLSDRFSAERPKGSFSTLEIQRTEQGDSAMYLCSSSLPWDFSIYGYTFGSGTRLTVV.